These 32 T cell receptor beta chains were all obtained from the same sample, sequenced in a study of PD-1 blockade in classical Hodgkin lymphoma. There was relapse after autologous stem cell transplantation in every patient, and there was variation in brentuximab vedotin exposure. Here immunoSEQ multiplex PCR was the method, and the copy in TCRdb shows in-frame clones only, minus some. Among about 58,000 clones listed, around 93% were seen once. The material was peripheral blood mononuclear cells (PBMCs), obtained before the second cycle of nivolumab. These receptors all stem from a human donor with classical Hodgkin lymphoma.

CDR3 sequence (DNA): TGTGCCAGCAGTGCTGGCGAGCAGTACTTC. Encoded protein: CASSAGEQYF. The chain joins TRBV6-1 to TRBJ2-7; D is unclear. Germline CDR1 reads MNHNS; CDR2 reads SASEGT. The CDR3 is 10 residues long. V gave up 4 bases and J gave up 6 bases, with 4 bases separating them.

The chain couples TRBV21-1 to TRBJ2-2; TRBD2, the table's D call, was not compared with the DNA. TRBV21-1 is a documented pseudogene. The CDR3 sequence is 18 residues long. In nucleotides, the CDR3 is TGTGCCAGCAGCAAAGTCGGACTAGCGGGGGGGAACACCGGGGAGCTGTTTTTT. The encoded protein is CASSKVGLAGGNTGELFF.

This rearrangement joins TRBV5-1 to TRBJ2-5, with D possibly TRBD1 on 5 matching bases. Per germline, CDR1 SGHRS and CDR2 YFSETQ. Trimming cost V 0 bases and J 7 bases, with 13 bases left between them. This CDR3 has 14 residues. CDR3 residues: CASSLGHQGVTQYF. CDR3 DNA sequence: TGCGCCAGCAGCTTGGGACACCAGGGCGTGACCCAGTACTTC.

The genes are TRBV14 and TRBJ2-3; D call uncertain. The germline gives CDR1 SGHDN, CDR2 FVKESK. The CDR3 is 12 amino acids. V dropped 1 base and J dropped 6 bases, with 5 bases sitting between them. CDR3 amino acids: CASSQGRDTQYF. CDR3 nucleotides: TGTGCCAGCAGCCAAGGGCGGGATACGCAGTATTTT. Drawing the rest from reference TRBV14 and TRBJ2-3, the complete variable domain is EAGVTQFPSHSVIEKGQTVTLRCDPISGHDNLYWYRRVMGKEIKFLLHFVKESKQDESGMPNNRFLAERTGGTYSTLKVQPAELEDSGVYFCASSQGRDTQYFGPGTRLTVL.

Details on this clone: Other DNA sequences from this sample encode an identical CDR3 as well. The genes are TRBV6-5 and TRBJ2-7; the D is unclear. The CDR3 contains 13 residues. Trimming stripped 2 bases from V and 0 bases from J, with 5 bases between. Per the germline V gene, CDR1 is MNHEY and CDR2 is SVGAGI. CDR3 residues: CASSYGVSYEQYF. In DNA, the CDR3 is TGTGCCAGCAGTTACGGGGTCTCCTACGAGCAGTACTTC.

The CDR3 loop reads CASSLETPEKLFF. The CDR3 nucleotides are TGTGCCAGCAGTTTGGAGACACCTGAAAAACTGTTTTTT. This sequence joins TRBV28 and TRBJ1-4; D is uncertain. The CDR3 has 13 residues. The V end was cut by 3 bases, the J end by 7 bases, with 9 bases between. Germline CDR1 and CDR2: MDHEN and SYDVKM.

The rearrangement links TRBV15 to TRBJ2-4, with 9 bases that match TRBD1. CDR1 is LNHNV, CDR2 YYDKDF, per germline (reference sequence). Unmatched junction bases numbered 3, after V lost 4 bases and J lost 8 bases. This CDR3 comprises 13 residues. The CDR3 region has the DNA TGTGCCACCAGCACGGACAGGGGTTACATTCAGTACTTC. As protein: CATSTDRGYIQYF. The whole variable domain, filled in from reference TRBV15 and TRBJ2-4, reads DAMVIQNPRYQVTQFGKPVTLSCSQTLNHNVMYWYQQKSSQAPKLLFHYYDKDFNNEADTPDNFQSRRPNTSFCFLDIRSPGLGDTAMYLCATSTDRGYIQYFGAGTRLSVL.

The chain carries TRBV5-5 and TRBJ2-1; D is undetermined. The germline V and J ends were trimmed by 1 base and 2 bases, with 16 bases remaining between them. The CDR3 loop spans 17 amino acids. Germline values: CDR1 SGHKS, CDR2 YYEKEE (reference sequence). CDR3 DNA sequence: TGTGCCAGCAGCTTGTTTTTGATAACAGCCCCCTACAATGAGCAGTTCTTC. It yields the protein CASSLFLITAPYNEQFF.

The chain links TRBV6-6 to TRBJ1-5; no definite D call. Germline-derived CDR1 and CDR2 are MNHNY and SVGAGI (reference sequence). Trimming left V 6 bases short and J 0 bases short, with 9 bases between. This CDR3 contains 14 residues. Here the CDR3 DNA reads TGTGCCAGCAGCCTTGAGGATAGCAATCAGCCCCAGCATTTT. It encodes CASSLEDSNQPQHF.

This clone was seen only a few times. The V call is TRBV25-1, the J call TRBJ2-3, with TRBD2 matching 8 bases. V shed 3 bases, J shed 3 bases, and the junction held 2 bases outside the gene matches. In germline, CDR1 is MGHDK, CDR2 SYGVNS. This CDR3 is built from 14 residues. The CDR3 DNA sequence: TGTGCCAGCAGTGACGGGGGGGGGACAGATACGCAGTATTTT. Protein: CASSDGGGTDTQYF.

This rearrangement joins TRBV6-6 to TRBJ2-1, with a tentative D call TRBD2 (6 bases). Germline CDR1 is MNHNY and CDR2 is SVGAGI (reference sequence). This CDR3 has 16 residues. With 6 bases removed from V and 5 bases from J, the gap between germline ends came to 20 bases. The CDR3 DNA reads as TGTGCCAGCAGAAACGACATCTTTATAGCGGACAATGAGCAGTTCTTC. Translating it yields CASRNDIFIADNEQFF.

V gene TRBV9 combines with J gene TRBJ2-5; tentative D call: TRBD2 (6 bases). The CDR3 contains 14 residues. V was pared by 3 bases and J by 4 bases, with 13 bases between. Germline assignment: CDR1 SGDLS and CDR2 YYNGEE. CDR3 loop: CASSEAEGGETQYF. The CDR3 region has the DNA TGTGCCAGCAGCGAGGCCGAGGGAGGAGAGACCCAGTACTTC.

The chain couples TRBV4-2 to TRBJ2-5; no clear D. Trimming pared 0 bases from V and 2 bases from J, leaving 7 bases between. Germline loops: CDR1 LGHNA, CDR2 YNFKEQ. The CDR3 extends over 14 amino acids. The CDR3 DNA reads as TGTGCCAGCAGCCAAGACGGCATGCAAGAGACCCAGTACTTC. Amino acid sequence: CASSQDGMQETQYF.

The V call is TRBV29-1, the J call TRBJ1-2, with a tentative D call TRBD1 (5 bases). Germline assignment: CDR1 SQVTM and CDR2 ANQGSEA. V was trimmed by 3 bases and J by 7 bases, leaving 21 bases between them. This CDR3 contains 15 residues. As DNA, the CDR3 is TGCAGCGTTGAGGGGCAGGGACTTGGTGTAGGTGGCTACACCTTC. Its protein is CSVEGQGLGVGGYTF. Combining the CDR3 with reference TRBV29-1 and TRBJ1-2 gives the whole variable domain SAVISQKPSRDICQRGTSLTIQCQVDSQVTMMFWYRQQPGQSLTLIATANQGSEATYESGFVIDKFPISRPNLTFSTLTVSNMSPEDSSIYLCSVEGQGLGVGGYTFGSGTRLTVV.

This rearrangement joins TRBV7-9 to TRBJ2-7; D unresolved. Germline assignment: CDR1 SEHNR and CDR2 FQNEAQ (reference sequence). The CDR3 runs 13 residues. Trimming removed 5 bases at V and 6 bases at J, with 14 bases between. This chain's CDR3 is CASSLDLLGEQYF. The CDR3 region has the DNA TGTGCCAGCAGCCTAGACTTACTTGGCGAGCAGTACTTC.

CDR3 coding DNA: TGCGCCAGCAGCCAAGGCACGCTAGCGGGAGATCCTTCTGGGGCCAACGTCCTGACTTTC. Its protein product is CASSQGTLAGDPSGANVLTF. V is TRBV4-1 and J is TRBJ2-6, with 10 bases that match TRBD2. V trimming: 1 base; J trimming: 1 base; junction bases outside the gene matches: 10. The germline V gene has CDR1 MGHRA and CDR2 YSYEKL. This CDR3 contains 20 residues.

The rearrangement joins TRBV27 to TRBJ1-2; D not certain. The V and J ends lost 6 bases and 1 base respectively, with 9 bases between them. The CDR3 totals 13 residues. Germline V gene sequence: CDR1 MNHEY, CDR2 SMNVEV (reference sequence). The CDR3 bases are TGTGCCAGCAGCCCCGACGGTAACTATGGCTACACCTTC. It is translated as CASSPDGNYGYTF.

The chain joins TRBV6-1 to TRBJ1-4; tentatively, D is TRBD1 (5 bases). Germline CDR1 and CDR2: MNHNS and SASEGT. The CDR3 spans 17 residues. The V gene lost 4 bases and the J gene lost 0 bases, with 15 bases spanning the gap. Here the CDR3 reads CASSGQSTFATNEKLFF. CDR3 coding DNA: TGTGCCAGCAGTGGACAGAGTACGTTTGCAACTAATGAAAAACTGTTTTTT.

CDR3 protein: CASVNRGNEQFF. The CDR3 coding sequence is TGTGCCAGCGTAAACCGGGGGAATGAGCAGTTCTTC. This chain links TRBV6-5 with TRBJ2-1; D might be TRBD2 (6 bases). V gave up 8 bases and J gave up 7 bases, with 12 bases separating them. Germline V lookup: CDR1 MNHEY, CDR2 SVGAGI. This CDR3 has 12 residues.

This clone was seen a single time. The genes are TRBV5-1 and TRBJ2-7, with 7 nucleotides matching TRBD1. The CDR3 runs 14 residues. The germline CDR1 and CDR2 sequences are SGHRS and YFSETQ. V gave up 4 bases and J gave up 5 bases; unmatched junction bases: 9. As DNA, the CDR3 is TGCGCCAGCAGCAAGGGGGCAAACGACAACGAGCAGTACTTC. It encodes CASSKGANDNEQYF.

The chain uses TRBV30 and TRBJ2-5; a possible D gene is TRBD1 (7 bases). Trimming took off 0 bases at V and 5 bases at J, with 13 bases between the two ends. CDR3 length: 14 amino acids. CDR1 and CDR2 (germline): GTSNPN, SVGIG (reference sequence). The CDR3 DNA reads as TGTGCCTGGAGTGTAATGGAGGGGGCGGAGACCCAGTACTTC. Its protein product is CAWSVMEGAETQYF.

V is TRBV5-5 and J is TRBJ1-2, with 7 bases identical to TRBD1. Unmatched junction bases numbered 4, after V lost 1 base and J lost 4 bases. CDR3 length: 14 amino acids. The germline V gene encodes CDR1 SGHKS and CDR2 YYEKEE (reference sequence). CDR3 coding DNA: TGTGCCAGCAGCTTGAGGGACAGCGGCTATGGCTACACCTTC. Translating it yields CASSLRDSGYGYTF.

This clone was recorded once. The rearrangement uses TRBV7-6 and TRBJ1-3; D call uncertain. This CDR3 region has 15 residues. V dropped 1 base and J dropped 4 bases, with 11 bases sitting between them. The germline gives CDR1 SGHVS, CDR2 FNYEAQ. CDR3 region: CASSLGVDSGNTIYF. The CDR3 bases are TGTGCCAGCAGCTTAGGAGTGGACTCAGGAAACACCATATATTTT.

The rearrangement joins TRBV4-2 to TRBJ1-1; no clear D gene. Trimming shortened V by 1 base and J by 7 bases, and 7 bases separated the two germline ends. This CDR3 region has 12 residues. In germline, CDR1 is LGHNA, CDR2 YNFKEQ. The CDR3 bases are TGTGCCAGCAGCCAAGGGGAGGGTGAAGCTTTCTTT. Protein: CASSQGEGEAFF.

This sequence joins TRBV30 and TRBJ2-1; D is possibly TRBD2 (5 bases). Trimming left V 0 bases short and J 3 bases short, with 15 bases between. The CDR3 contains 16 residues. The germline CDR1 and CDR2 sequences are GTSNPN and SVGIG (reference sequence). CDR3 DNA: TGTGCCTGGAGTGTTCGGGGTGGTGCGTTCTACAATGAGCAGTTCTTC. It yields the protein CAWSVRGGAFYNEQFF.

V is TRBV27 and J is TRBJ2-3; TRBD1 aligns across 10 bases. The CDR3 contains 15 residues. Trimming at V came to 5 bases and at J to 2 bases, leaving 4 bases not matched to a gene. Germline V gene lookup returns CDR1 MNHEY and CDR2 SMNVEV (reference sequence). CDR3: CASSGGQGYTDTQYF. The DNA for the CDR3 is TGTGCCAGCAGTGGGGGACAGGGGTACACAGATACGCAGTATTTT.

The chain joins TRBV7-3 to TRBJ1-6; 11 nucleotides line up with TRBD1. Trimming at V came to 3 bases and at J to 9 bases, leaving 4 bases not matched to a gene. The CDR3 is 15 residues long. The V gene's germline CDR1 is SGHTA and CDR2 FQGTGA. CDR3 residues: CASSLRTGGLSPLHF. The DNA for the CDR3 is TGTGCCAGCAGCTTGCGGACAGGGGGCCTTTCACCCCTCCACTTT.

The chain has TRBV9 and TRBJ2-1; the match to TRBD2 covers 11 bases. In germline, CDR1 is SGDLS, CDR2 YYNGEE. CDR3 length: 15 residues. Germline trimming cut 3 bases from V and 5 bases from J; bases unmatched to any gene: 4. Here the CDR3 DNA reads TGTGCCAGCAGCGCGCAGGGACTAGCGGACAATGAGCAGTTCTTC. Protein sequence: CASSAQGLADNEQFF.

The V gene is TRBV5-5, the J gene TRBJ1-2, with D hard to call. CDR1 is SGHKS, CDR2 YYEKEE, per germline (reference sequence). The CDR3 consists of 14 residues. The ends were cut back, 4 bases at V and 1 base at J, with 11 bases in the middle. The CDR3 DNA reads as TGTGCCAGCAGCGGGTCCGACCGTAACTATGGCTACACCTTC. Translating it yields CASSGSDRNYGYTF.

The CDR3 DNA reads TGTGCCAGCAGTACCCGCGGCGCTTTTTGGTACTATGGCTACACCTTC. Its translation: CASSTRGAFWYYGYTF. The chain links TRBV28 to TRBJ1-2, with no clear D. V dropped 5 bases and J dropped 3 bases, with 19 bases sitting between them. CDR1 and CDR2 (germline): MDHEN, SYDVKM. The CDR3 consists of 16 residues.

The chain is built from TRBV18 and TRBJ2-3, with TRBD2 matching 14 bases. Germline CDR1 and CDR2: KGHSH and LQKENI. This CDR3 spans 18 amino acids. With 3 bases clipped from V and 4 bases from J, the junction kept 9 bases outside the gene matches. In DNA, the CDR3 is TGTGCCAGCTCACCGAACCGACTAGCGGGGGGGACGGCAGATACGCAGTATTTT. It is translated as CASSPNRLAGGTADTQYF.

This chain's CDR3 is CASSIVSYKMNTEAFF. CDR3 DNA: TGTGCCAGTAGTATAGTTTCCTATAAGATGAACACTGAAGCTTTCTTT. This sequence joins TRBV19 and TRBJ1-1; D remains ambiguous. The germline V gene encodes CDR1 LNHDA and CDR2 SQIVND (reference sequence). V lost 1 base and J lost 0, with 12 bases in between. The CDR3 sequence is 16 residues long.